The sequence of this TCR beta chain was determined in a study of post-analysis software for immune sequencing data. Study-wide context: The disease courses covered relapsing-remitting, secondary progressive and progressive-relapsing multiple sclerosis.

V lost 1 base and J lost 2, with 10 bases in between. The CDR3 is 15 residues long. With regard to this clonotype: Its antigen is currently unknown.

Study-wide results and caveats: About five TRBV segments were more frequent in patients than controls; TRBV5-6, TRBV5-1 and TRBV20-1 belonged to this group.

Presence of unique molecular identifiers characterized the TCR beta cDNA libraries. Each CDR3 protein is one row after TCRdb ran MiXCR on the PCR reads. Here the sample spans 750,000 to 950,000 distinct CDR3 sequences, around 50% being singletons. This sequence joins TRBV12-3 or TRBV12-4 and TRBJ2-3; D unclear. The material sequenced was blood. The source is a girl aged 5-17 years with multiple sclerosis. The CDR3 reads CASSLGVGFTDTQYF. CDR3 nucleotide sequence: TGTGCCAGCAGTTTAGGAGTCGGATTCACAGATACGCAGTATTTT.